Here is one TCR beta chain with its context. This record belongs to a study of blood T cell repertoires in COVID-19. On the study more broadly: COVID-19 samples, acute and convalescent, were from the United States, Italy and Spain. PBMCs, B-cell-depleted T cells, or T cells provided the cDNA or gDNA that made up the material.

Original analysis: Counts of nucleated cells, estimated from reference gene primer amplification, were obtained. TCRdb's table, derived via immunoSEQ multiplex PCR, lists solely in-frame clones and lacks some. That table furnishes V, J and clone size, whereas the DNA furnished D and trimming. The data hold more than 100,000 clones, with around 90% observed a single time. V was cut by 6 bases and J by 1 base, with 12 bases left in between. Per the germline V gene, CDR1 is GTSNPN and CDR2 is SVGIG (reference sequence). The CDR3 runs to 13 residues. It was during active infection that Seattle patients were enrolled and then longitudinally followed.

Sequenced input: peripheral blood. This chain joins TRBV30 and TRBJ1-1; D remains ambiguous. This sequence originates from a woman aged 55-70 years with COVID-19, enrolled during active disease. This chain's CDR3 is CACLPGTNTEAFF. As DNA, the CDR3 is TGTGCCTGCCTGCCAGGTACGAACACTGAAGCTTTCTTT.